The clone carrying this T cell receptor beta chain has ten or more counts. Relying on iRepertoire HTBI primers and Arm-PCR of CDR3 regions, the team built TCR beta libraries. TCRdb re-called the multiplex PCR reads with MiXCR, one entry per CDR3 protein. This table has hundreds of thousands of distinct CDR3 sequences, roughly 15% appearing once. This specimen comes from a study of regulatory T cells in long-lasting Graves disease. Time point given: newly diagnosed GD, antithyroid drugs for less than 3 months. Extracted PBMC RNA gave rise to the TCR library. The CDR3 contains 15 residues. Trimming left V 7 bases short and J 2 bases short, with 17 bases between. Per the germline V gene, CDR1 is LNHDA and CDR2 is SQIVND (reference sequence). These data were also reused for a study on T cells in Graves' hyperthyroidism and ophthalmopathy.

The chain joins TRBV19 to TRBJ1-2, with D unresolved. The sequencing here drew on peripheral blood mononuclear cells (PBMCs), taken at new diagnosis, from a patient treated with antithyroid drugs. This receptor was obtained from a woman aged 25 to 45 with Graves disease. The CDR3 coding sequence is TGTGCCAGTATCCCTCTAGCGGCGGGCAACTATGGCTACACCTTC. It is translated as CASIPLAAGNYGYTF.